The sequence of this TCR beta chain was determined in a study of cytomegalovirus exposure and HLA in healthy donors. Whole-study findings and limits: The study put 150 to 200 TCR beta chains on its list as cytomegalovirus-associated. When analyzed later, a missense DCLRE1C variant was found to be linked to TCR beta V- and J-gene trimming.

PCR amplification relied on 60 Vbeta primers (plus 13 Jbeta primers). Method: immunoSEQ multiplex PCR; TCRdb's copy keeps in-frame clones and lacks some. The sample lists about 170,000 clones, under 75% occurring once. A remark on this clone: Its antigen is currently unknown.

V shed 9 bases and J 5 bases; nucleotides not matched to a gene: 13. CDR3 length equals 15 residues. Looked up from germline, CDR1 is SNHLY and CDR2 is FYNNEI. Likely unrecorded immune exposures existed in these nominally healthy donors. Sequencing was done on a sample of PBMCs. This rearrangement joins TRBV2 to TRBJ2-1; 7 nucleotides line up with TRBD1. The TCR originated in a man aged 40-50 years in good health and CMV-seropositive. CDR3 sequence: CASTARTGEHNEQFF. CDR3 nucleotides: TGTGCCAGTACGGCCAGGACAGGAGAACACAATGAGCAGTTCTTC.